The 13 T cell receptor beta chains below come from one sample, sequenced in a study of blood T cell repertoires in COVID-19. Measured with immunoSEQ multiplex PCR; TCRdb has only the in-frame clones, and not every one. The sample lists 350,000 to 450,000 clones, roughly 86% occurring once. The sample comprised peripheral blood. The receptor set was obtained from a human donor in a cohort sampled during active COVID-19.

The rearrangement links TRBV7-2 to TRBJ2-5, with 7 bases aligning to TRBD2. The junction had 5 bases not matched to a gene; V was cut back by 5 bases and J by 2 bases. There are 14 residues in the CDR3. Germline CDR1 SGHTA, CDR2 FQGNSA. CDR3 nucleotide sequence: TGTGCCAGCAGCCATCGGGGGGTTCAAGAGACCCAGTACTTC. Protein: CASSHRGVQETQYF.

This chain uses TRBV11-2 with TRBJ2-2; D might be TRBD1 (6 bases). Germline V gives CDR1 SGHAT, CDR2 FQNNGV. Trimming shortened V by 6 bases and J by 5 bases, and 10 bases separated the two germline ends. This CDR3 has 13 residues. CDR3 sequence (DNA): TGTGCCAGCAGGACAGGACAGACCGGGGAGCTGTTTTTT. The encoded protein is CASRTGQTGELFF. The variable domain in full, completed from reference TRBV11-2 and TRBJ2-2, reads EAGVAQSPRYKIIEKRQSVAFWCNPISGHATLYWYQQILGQGPKLLIQFQNNGVVDDSQLPKDRFSAERLKGVDSTLKIQPAKLEDSAVYLCASRTGQTGELFFGEGSRLTVL.

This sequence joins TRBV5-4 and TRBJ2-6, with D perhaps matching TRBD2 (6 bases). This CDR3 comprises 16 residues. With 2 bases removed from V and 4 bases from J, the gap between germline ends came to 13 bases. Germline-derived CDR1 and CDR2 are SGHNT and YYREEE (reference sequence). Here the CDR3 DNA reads TGTGCCAGCAGCTTTGGAGGGTCCGCCGGGGCCAACGTCCTGACTTTC. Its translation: CASSFGGSAGANVLTF.

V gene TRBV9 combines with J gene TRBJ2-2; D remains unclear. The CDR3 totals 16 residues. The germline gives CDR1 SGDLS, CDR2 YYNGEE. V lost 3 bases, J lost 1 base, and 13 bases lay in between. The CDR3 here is CASSERPIENTGELFF. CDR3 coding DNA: TGTGCCAGCAGCGAGCGACCGATCGAGAACACCGGGGAGCTGTTTTTT.

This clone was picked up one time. CDR3 amino acids: CASSVTGTSGGAYEQYF. CDR3 sequence (DNA): TGTGCCAGCAGCGTTACCGGGACTAGCGGGGGGGCCTACGAGCAGTACTTC. This chain connects TRBV7-2 to TRBJ2-7; TRBD2 agrees at 16 bases. CDR1 and CDR2 from the germline V gene are SGHTA and FQGNSA. The CDR3 loop spans 17 amino acids. The junction had 6 bases not matched to a gene; V was cut back by 5 bases and J by 2 bases.

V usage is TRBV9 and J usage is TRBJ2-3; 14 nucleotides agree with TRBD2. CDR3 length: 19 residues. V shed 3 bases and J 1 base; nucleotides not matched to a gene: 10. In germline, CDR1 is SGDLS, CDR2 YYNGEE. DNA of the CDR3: TGTGCCAGCAGCGCTATGGGACTAGCGGGAGCTCGTCGCACAGATACGCAGTATTTT. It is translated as CASSAMGLAGARRTDTQYF.

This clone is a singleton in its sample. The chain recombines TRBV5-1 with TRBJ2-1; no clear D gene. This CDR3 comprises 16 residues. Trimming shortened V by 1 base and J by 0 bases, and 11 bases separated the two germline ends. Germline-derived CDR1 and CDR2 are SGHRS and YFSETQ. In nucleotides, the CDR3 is TGCGCCAGCAGCTTGCGGGTTGCCAGCTCCTACAATGAGCAGTTCTTC. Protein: CASSLRVASSYNEQFF.

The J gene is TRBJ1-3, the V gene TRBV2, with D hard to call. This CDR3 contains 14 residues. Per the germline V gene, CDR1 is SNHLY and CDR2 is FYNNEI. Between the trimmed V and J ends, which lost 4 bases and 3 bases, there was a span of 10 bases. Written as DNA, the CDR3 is TGTGCCAGCAGTGGGCGGGAGCTTGGAAACACCATATATTTT. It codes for CASSGRELGNTIYF.

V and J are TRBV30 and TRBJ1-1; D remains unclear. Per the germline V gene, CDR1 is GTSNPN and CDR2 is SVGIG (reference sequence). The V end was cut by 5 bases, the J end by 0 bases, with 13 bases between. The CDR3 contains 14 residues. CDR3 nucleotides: TGTGCCTGGTCTCCGTCCAGGATGAACACTGAAGCTTTCTTT. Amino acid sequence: CAWSPSRMNTEAFF.

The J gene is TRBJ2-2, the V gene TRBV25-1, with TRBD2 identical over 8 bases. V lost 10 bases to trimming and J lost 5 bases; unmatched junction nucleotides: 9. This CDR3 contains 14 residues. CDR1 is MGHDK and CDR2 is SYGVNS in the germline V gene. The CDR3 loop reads CATLASGLTGELFF. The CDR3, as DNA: TGTGCCACTTTAGCTAGCGGGCTTACCGGGGAGCTGTTTTTT. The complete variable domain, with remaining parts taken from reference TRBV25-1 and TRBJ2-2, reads EADIYQTPRYLVIGTGKKITLECSQTMGHDKMYWYQQDPGMELHLIHYSYGVNSTEKGDLSSESTVSRIRTEHFPLTLESARPSHTSQYLCATLASGLTGELFFGEGSRLTVL.

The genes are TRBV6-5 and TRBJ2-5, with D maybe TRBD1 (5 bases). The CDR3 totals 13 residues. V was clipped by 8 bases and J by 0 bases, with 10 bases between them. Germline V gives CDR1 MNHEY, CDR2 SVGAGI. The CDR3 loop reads CASSTVYQETQYF. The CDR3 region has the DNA TGTGCCAGCTCGACAGTGTACCAAGAGACCCAGTACTTC.

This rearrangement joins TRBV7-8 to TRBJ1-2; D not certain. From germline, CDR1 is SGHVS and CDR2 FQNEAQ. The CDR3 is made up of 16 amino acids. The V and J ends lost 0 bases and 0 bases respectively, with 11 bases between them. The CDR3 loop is CASSLAAGPSNYGYTF. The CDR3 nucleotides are TGTGCCAGCAGCTTAGCAGCGGGCCCTTCTAACTATGGCTACACCTTC.

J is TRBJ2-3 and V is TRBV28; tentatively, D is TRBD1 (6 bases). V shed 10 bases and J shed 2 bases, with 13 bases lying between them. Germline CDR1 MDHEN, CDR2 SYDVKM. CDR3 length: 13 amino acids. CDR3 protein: CATRTASTDTQYF. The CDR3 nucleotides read TGTGCCACCCGGACAGCTTCCACAGATACGCAGTATTTT.